The clone carrying this T cell receptor beta chain came up a few times. Its antigen remains unknown. The germline V gene encodes CDR1 MGHDK and CDR2 SYGVNS. The V end lost 5 bases, the J end lost 5 bases, and 12 bases lay between the germline ends. The CDR3 contains 13 residues. Here immunoSEQ multiplex PCR was the method, and the copy in TCRdb shows in-frame clones only, minus some. This sample has tens of thousands of clones, with over 85% found just once. This entry comes from a study of T cell clones after liver transplantation. At the level of the study: Liver transplant recipients had immunosuppression withdrawal attempted within 2 years.

Study-level findings and limits: Low donor cell numbers restricted donor-reactive repertoire measurement in a couple of subjects. Post-transplant time points were not standardized, so conclusions are preliminary. Post-transplant, graft-donor-reactive CD4 TCRbeta sequences in blood dropped significantly in most of the 8 subjects.

The J gene is TRBJ1-1, the V gene TRBV25-1, with D possibly TRBD1 on 5 matching bases. The source is a human donor who received a liver transplant. Material: CD4+ T cells from blood, obtained before liver transplant. Written as DNA, the CDR3 is TGTGCCAGCAGTCCCGGGGACTTAACTGAAGCTTTCTTT. This encodes CASSPGDLTEAFF.